This TCR beta chain was recovered during a study of OX40 agonist ivuxolimab in advanced cancers. Repertoires were generated with immunoSEQ multiplex PCR, while TCRdb's copy carries only in-frame clones and drops some. This table holds around 26,000 clones, nearly 80% found once. V lost 5 bases and J lost 3, with 8 bases in between. CDR1 is SGHTA and CDR2 is FQGTGA in the germline V gene. CDR3 size: 13 residues. This chain joins TRBV7-3 and TRBJ2-1; tentatively, D is TRBD1 (5 bases). The specimen comprised CD4+ or CD8+ T cells sorted from blood, sampled in a trial of the OX40 agonist ivuxolimab. The TCR comes from an adult with an advanced solid tumor such as melanoma, head and neck, liver or kidney cancer. The CDR3 nucleotides are TGTGCCAGCAGCCAGGGCGGCTACAATGAGCAGTTCTTC. This gives the protein CASSQGGYNEQFF.